This is a list of T cell receptor beta chains from one sample in a study of CXCR3-negative and CXCR3-positive naive CD8 T cells. Following a re-call of the 5' RACE reads, TCRdb has one entry per CDR3 protein and lacks DNA. With 130,000 or so distinct CDR3 sequences in the sample, the ten largest clones hold 0.29%. The sample was naive CXCR3- CD8+ T cells from blood. All receptors derive from a human donor in good health. Some clones in this sample may be carry-over from other donors' samples. The CDR3 runs from the conserved cysteine through the conserved F or W.

length,V,J,CDR3
14,TRBV4-1,TRBJ2-7,CASSPSTSSSEQYF
14,TRBV12-3/TRBV12-4,TRBJ2-3,CASSPLTGTDTQYF
14,TRBV12-5,TRBJ1-5,CASGLGTGAQPQHF
12,TRBV19,TRBJ2-5,CASTDRVETQYF
13,TRBV6-5,TRBJ2-5,CASNPGEQETQYF
15,TRBV11-2,TRBJ2-7,CASSSKDRGTYEQYF
16,TRBV29-1,TRBJ1-1,CSVEEWSGAGGTEAFF
11,TRBV29-1,TRBJ1-2,CSVGDNYGYTF
15,TRBV7-2,TRBJ2-3,CASRSSGGAADTQYF
15,TRBV12-3/TRBV12-4,TRBJ1-2,CASSSTTGTRGGYTF
14,TRBV13,TRBJ2-1,CASSSDYIPNEQFF
20,TRBV20-1,TRBJ2-7,CSASPLSGRDVVLRGYEQYF
15,TRBV7-2,TRBJ2-1,CASSYPGRGNNEQFF
13,TRBV27,TRBJ2-7,CASSLSGVYEQYF
16,TRBV5-1,TRBJ2-1,CASSLARTSSYNEQFF
13,TRBV12-3/TRBV12-4,TRBJ2-7,CASSARVSYEQYF
13,TRBV29-1,TRBJ2-7,CSVAGDSSYEQYF
14,TRBV29-1,TRBJ2-5,CSVEAGGPQETQYF
14,TRBV7-3,TRBJ2-7,CASSLYAGTYEQYF
13,TRBV2,TRBJ1-2,CASSEGAADGYTF
13,TRBV29-1,TRBJ2-3,CSVVSAHTDTQYF
14,TRBV12-3/TRBV12-4,TRBJ2-3,CASGRAGSTDTQYF
15,TRBV28,TRBJ2-1,CASGQRLAPYNEQFF
15,TRBV20-1,TRBJ1-1,CSADDTYRGWTEAFF
13,TRBV29-1,TRBJ2-2,CSAGIVNTGELFF
15,TRBV4-1,TRBJ2-7,CASSPTPGPSYEQYF
14,TRBV19,TRBJ1-2,CASSMRGTGYGYTF
15,TRBV10-3,TRBJ2-3,CAIRSQGPSTDTQYF
18,TRBV6-2/TRBV6-3,TRBJ1-2,CASSYGNPHISAYYGYTF
14,TRBV10-3,TRBJ1-1,CAISKTGPGTEAFF
13,TRBV12-3/TRBV12-4,TRBJ1-4,CASRLDRDEKLFF
13,TRBV29-1,TRBJ2-7,CSVVDREPYEQYF
14,TRBV20-1,TRBJ2-7,CSARDLEFSYEQYF
15,TRBV4-3,TRBJ2-7,CASSQFGTGNLGQYF
15,TRBV20-1,TRBJ2-7,CSARGLAGGPREQYF
16,TRBV5-5,TRBJ2-7,CASSLTRLSGAYEQYF
13,TRBV10-3,TRBJ2-7,CAIREGDSYEQYF
15,TRBV4-1,TRBJ1-4,CASSQGEATNEKLFF
13,TRBV30,TRBJ2-2,CAWSVVITGELFF
16,TRBV5-5,TRBJ2-1,CASSLERLLAIHEQFF
13,TRBV5-1,TRBJ1-2,CASSRGPAAGYTF
16,TRBV11-3,TRBJ1-1,CASSLGRQGDGTEAFF
12,TRBV29-1,TRBJ1-1,CSVEARGTEAFF
16,TRBV19,TRBJ2-1,CASSPQTSGSGNEQFF
20,TRBV30,TRBJ2-6,CAWNPMWLAGGLAGANVLTF
12,TRBV7-6,TRBJ2-7,CASSHRDYEQYF
17,TRBV4-1,TRBJ2-7,CASSQDLVQLPAYEQYF
11,TRBV28,TRBJ1-2,CASSNSYGYTF
15,TRBV13,TRBJ2-7,CASSPGLADFYEQYF
16,TRBV7-9,TRBJ2-3,CASSGGDRGFADTQYF
17,TRBV7-3,TRBJ2-2,CASSLFRPERGTGELFF
15,TRBV7-8,TRBJ1-2,CASSLTGVDNYGYTF
15,TRBV12-3/TRBV12-4,TRBJ2-3,CASSFVAASTDTQYF
17,TRBV28,TRBJ2-7,CASTLTRLGLAHYEQYF